One sample yielded the 6 T cell receptor beta chains listed below, sequenced in a study of regulatory and conventional T cells in RAG deficiency. The sorted regulatory T cells were CD4+, CD25-high and CD127-low, with genomic DNA sequenced. The protocol was immunoSEQ multiplex PCR, while the TCRdb copy is restricted to in-frame clones and leaves out a portion. The sample yields 5,500 to 8,500 clones, about 90% seen once. These data were also reused for a study on regulatory T cells. According to that study: The PCR used 52 TRBV and 13 TRBJ primers.

The sequenced sample was CD127- CD25+ CD4+ Tregs sorted from blood. The receptors come from a human donor in good health.

The rearrangement uses TRBV18 and TRBJ2-5; D perhaps matches TRBD2 (5 bases). CDR3 length: 15 residues. Germline V gene lookup returns CDR1 KGHSH and CDR2 LQKENI. Trimming stripped 4 bases from V and 4 bases from J, with 16 bases between. The DNA of the CDR3 is TGTGCCAGCTCACGTCTGGACTGGGCGGGAGAGACCCAGTACTTC. It codes for CASSRLDWAGETQYF.

The chain is built from TRBV9 and TRBJ1-2, with unresolved D. CDR1 and CDR2 (germline): SGDLS, YYNGEE. This CDR3 spans 13 amino acids. V lost 4 bases and J lost 4, with 11 bases in between. For the CDR3, the DNA is TGTGCCAGCAGCCCCCCCGCTAGCTATGGCTACACCTTC. Translated: CASSPPASYGYTF.

This clone was counted once. This chain uses TRBV6-1 with TRBJ1-2; 12 bases are a match to TRBD1. V lost 2 bases, J lost 6 bases, and 4 bases stayed unmatched. Germline V gives CDR1 MNHNS, CDR2 SASEGT. The CDR3 length is 15 residues. In DNA, the CDR3 is TGTGCCAGCAGTGAACCGGGACAGGGGGCTGATGGCTACACCTTC. Translated: CASSEPGQGADGYTF.

This chain links TRBV6-5 with TRBJ1-4; no clear D. The CDR3 has 14 amino acids. V lost 6 bases and J 7 bases, leaving 15 bases between the germline ends. Germline V gene lookup returns CDR1 MNHEY and CDR2 SVGAGI. CDR3 sequence: CASSQTRGGEKLFF. The CDR3 nucleotides are TGTGCCAGCAGCCAAACCCGGGGAGGTGAAAAACTGTTTTTT.

Turning to this clone: In the same sample, other DNA sequences code for this CDR3. The chain has TRBV19 and TRBJ2-6; TRBD1 matches at 7 bases. Germline CDR1 LNHDA, CDR2 SQIVND (reference sequence). The CDR3 is 18 amino acids. The V gene end was trimmed by 4 bases and the J gene end by 0 bases; junction bases not matched to a gene: 9. The CDR3 reads CASSTYRGLNSGANVLTF. As DNA, the CDR3 is TGTGCCAGTAGTACCTACAGGGGCCTTAACTCTGGGGCCAACGTCCTGACTTTC.

The chain couples TRBV7-9 to TRBJ1-1; 9 bases fit TRBD1. This CDR3 is built from 14 residues. The V gene's germline CDR1 is SEHNR and CDR2 FQNEAQ (reference sequence). In DNA, the CDR3 is TGTAGGGGGACAGGGAAGGGCCCGAACACTGAAGCTTTCTTT. Its protein product is CRGTGKGPNTEAFF.